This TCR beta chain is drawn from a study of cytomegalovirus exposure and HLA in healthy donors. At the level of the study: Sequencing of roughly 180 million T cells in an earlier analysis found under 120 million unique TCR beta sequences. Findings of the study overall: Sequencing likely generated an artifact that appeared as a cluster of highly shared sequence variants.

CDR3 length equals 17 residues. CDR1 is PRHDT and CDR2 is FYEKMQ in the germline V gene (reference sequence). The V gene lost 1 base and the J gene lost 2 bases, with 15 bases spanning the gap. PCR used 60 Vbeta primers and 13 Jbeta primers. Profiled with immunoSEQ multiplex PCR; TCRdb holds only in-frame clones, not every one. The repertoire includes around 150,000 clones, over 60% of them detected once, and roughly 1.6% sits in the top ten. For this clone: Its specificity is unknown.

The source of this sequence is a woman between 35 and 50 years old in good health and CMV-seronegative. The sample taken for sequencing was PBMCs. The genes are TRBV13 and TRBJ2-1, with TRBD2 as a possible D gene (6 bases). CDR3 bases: TGTGCCAGCAGCTTAGTCATAGGCGGGGAAGCCTACAATGAGCAGTTCTTC. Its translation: CASSLVIGGEAYNEQFF.